The T cell receptor beta chain described here comes from a study of OX40 agonist ivuxolimab in advanced cancers. Looking at the study overall: The study gave patients intravenous ivuxolimab at 0.01 to 10 mg/kg every 2 weeks.

The V gene end was trimmed by 4 bases and the J gene end by 3 bases; junction bases not matched to a gene: 2. CDR1 is SEHNR, CDR2 FQNEAQ, per germline (reference sequence). The CDR3 runs 13 residues. Clones were sequenced by immunoSEQ multiplex PCR, and TCRdb holds only the in-frame ones, with some missing. The data show around 36,000 clones, roughly 87% seen once. The sequencing here drew on CD4+ or CD8+ T cells sorted from blood, taken in a trial of the OX40 agonist ivuxolimab. The TCR sequence derives from an adult with an advanced solid tumor such as melanoma, head and neck, liver or kidney cancer. The chain has TRBV7-9 and TRBJ2-7, with 8 positions matching TRBD1. CDR3 DNA: TGTGCCAGCAGCTGGACAGGGAGCTACGAGCAGTACTTC. Residues: CASSWTGSYEQYF.